A selection of T cell receptor beta chains follows, all from one sample in a study of metastatic and nonmetastatic thyroid tumors. TCRdb re-analyzed the PCR reads using MiXCR. The data contain tens of thousands of clones, 30% to 40% of them seen just once; the ten biggest clones take up 15% to 20%. The sequencing input was tumor tissue. The source of these receptors is a female donor with papillary thyroid cancer or a benign thyroid nodule (not recorded which). Some clones in this sample may be carry-over from other donors' samples. The CDR3 runs from the conserved cysteine through the conserved F or W. A D gene is named only where the DNA matches it firmly. Some rows have no size entry. The others give once, few or many, or a class for an expanded clone.

J: TRBJ2-7
size: few
V: TRBV6-1
D: -
CDR3: CASREDTAFSYEQYF
DNA: TGTGCCAGCCGTGAGGACACAGCCTTCTCCTACGAGCAGTACTTC

J: TRBJ2-1
size: -
V: TRBV6-5
D: -
CDR3: CASSSGSGTSYNEQFF
DNA: TGTGCCAGCAGTTCCGGTTCTGGGACATCCTACAATGAGCAGTTCTTT

J: TRBJ2-1
size: few
V: TRBV28
D: -
CDR3: CASSFGSYEQFF
DNA: TGTGCCAGCAGTTTCGGTAGCTATGAGCAGTTCTTC

J: TRBJ2-7
size: few
V: TRBV6-2/TRBV6-3
D: -
CDR3: CASSYWGITYEQYF
DNA: TGTGCCAGCAGTTACTGGGGGATTACCTACGAGCAGTACTTC

J: TRBJ2-7
size: -
V: TRBV14
D: -
CDR3: CASSLDVQGVYF
DNA: TGTGCCAGCAGCCTCGACGTTCAGGGTGTGTACTTC

J: TRBJ2-3
size: few
V: TRBV6-1
D: TRBD1
CDR3: CASRIQTGVGTDTQYF
DNA: TGTGCCAGCCGAATCCAAACAGGGGTGGGAACAGATACGCAGTATTTT

J: TRBJ1-2
size: -
V: TRBV20-1
D: -
CDR3: CSAGTGLNYGYTF
DNA: TGCAGTGCTGGAACAGGGTTGAACTATGGCTACACCTTC

J: TRBJ1-6
size: many
V: TRBV28
D: -
CDR3: CASSLGGFGLNNSPLHF
DNA: TGTGCCAGCAGTTTAGGGGGTTTCGGACTAAATAATTCACCCCTCCACTTT

J: TRBJ2-5
size: -
V: TRBV27
D: -
CDR3: CASASQAGNQETQYF
DNA: TGTGCCAGCGCCTCCCAGGCAGGGAACCAAGAGACCCAGTACTTC

J: TRBJ1-6
size: -
V: TRBV9
D: TRBD1
CDR3: CASNRDSLNSPLHF
DNA: TGTGCCAGCAATCGGGACAGTTTAAATTCACCCCTCCACTTT

J: TRBJ2-7
size: once
V: TRBV20-1
D: -
CDR3: CSASLEMEQYF
DNA: TGCAGTGCTAGTTTGGAGATGGAGCAGTACTTC

J: TRBJ2-6
size: once
V: TRBV28
D: -
CDR3: CASSFGFPAGANVLTF
DNA: TGTGCCAGCAGTTTCGGGTTTCCTGCCGGGGCCAACGTCCTGACTTTC

J: TRBJ2-2
size: -
V: TRBV30
D: -
CDR3: CAWSVRAWDVPNTGELFF
DNA: TGTGCCTGGAGTGTAAGGGCGTGGGACGTCCCGAACACCGGGGAGCTGTTTTTT

J: TRBJ2-7
size: -
V: TRBV3-1
D: -
CDR3: CASSQAGTVPYEQYF
DNA: TGTGCCAGCAGCCAAGCCGGGACGGTCCCTTACGAGCAGTACTTC

J: TRBJ1-5
size: -
V: TRBV11-1
D: TRBD1
CDR3: CASSPGQGGGNQPQHF
DNA: TGTGCCAGCAGCCCTGGACAGGGTGGCGGCAATCAGCCCCAGCATTTT

J: TRBJ1-3
size: -
V: TRBV12-3/TRBV12-4
D: -
CDR3: CASSLSPWRDSGNTIYF
DNA: TGTGCCAGCAGTTTAAGCCCGTGGAGGGACTCTGGAAACACCATATATTTT

J: TRBJ1-1
size: few
V: TRBV5-1
D: -
CDR3: CASSLDGKQAFF
DNA: TGCGCCAGCAGCTTGGACGGGAAACAAGCTTTCTTT

J: TRBJ2-7
size: -
V: TRBV11-2
D: -
CDR3: CASSLEGGGASSYEQYF
DNA: TGTGCCAGCAGCTTAGAGGGCGGGGGCGCCAGCTCCTACGAGCAGTACTTC

J: TRBJ2-7
size: -
V: TRBV5-6
D: -
CDR3: CASSSPGQTCEQYF
DNA: TGTGCCAGCAGCTCCCCGGGACAAACCTGCGAGCAGTACTTC

J: TRBJ2-1
size: -
V: TRBV14
D: -
CDR3: CASSQDLAGPYNEQFF
DNA: TGTGCCAGCAGCCAAGATCTGGCGGGACCTTACAATGAGCAGTTCTTC

J: TRBJ1-2
size: few
V: TRBV28
D: -
CDR3: CASSGDRSYGYTF
DNA: TGTGCCAGCAGTGGCGACAGGAGCTATGGCTACACCTTC

J: TRBJ1-5
size: few
V: TRBV30
D: TRBD1
CDR3: CAWSETGENQPQHF
DNA: TGTGCCTGGAGCGAGACAGGGGAAAATCAGCCCCAGCATTTT

J: TRBJ2-1
size: -
V: TRBV20-1
D: TRBD2
CDR3: CSATGGGNEQFF
DNA: TGCAGTGCTACGGGGGGAGGCAATGAGCAGTTCTTC

J: TRBJ2-2
size: many
V: TRBV6-1
D: TRBD1
CDR3: CASSGGTADYTGELFF
DNA: TGTGCCAGCAGTGGGGGGACAGCAGACTACACCGGGGAGCTGTTTTTT

J: TRBJ2-2
size: -
V: TRBV5-1
D: -
CDR3: CASSLRASGTGELFF
DNA: TGCGCCAGCAGCTTGCGGGCCAGCGGTACCGGGGAGCTGTTTTTT

J: TRBJ1-5
size: few
V: TRBV6-1
D: TRBD1
CDR3: CASRSTGEGRQPQHF
DNA: TGTGCCAGCAGATCGACAGGGGAAGGAAGACAGCCCCAGCATTTT